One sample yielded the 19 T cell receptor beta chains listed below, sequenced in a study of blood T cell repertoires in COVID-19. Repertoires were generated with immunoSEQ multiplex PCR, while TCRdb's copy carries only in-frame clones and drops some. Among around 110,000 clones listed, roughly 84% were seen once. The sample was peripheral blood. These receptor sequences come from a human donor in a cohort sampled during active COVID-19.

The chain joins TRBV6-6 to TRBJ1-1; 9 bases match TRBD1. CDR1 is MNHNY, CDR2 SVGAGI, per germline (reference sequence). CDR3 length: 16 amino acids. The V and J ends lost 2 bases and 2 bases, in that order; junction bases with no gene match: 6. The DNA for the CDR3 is TGTGCCAGCAGTTACCCACAACAGGGGGCAAACACTGAAGCTTTCTTT. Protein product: CASSYPQQGANTEAFF.

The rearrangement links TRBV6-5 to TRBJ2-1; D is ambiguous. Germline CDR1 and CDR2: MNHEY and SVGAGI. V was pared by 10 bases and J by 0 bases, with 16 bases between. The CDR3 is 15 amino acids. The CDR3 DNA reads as TGTGCCACCACTCGGTTCCGGAGCTCCTACAATGAGCAGTTCTTC. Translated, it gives CATTRFRSSYNEQFF.

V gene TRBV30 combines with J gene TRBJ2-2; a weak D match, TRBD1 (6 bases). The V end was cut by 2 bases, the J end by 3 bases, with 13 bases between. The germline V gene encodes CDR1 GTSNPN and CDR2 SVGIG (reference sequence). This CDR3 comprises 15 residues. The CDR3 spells CAWSPGHPYTGELFF. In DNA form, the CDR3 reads TGTGCCTGGAGTCCGGGACACCCATACACCGGGGAGCTGTTTTTT.

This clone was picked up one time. The CDR3 region has the DNA TGTGCCAGCAGGGATACAGGGGTTACTGAAGCTTTCTTT. Protein sequence: CASRDTGVTEAFF. The rearrangement links TRBV28 to TRBJ1-1; 7 nucleotides match TRBD1. The length of the CDR3 is 13 residues. CDR1 and CDR2 (germline): MDHEN, SYDVKM. V dropped 6 bases and J dropped 5; count of bases not matched to a gene: 6.

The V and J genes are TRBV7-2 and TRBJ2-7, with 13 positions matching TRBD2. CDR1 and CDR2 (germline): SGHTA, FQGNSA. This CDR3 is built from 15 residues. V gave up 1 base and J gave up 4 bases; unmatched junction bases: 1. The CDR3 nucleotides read TGTGCCAGCAGCTTAGTACTAGCGGGAGGGTACGAGCAGTACGTC. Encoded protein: CASSLVLAGGYEQYV.

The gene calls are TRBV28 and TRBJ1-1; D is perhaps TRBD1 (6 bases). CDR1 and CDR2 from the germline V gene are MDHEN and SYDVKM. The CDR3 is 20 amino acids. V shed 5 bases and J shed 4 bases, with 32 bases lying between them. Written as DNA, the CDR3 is TGTGCCAGCAGTCCGCTACCCTTTATAAGGACAGTAGAGAGACTCACTGAAGCTTTCTTT. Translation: CASSPLPFIRTVERLTEAFF.

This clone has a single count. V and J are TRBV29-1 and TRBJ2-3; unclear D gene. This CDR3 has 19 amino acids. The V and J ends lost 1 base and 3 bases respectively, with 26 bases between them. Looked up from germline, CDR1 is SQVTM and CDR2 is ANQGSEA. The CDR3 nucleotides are TGCAGCGTTGAAGGGGCCCCTGACGGAACAGAGTGCGTAACAGATACGCAGTATTTT. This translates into CSVEGAPDGTECVTDTQYF.

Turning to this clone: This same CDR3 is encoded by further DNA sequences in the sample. The CDR3 here is CASSYSTGSTDTQYF. CDR3 in DNA: TGTGCCAGCAGTTACTCGACGGGAAGCACAGATACGCAGTATTTT. This sequence joins TRBV6-2 or TRBV6-3 and TRBJ2-3; D is possibly TRBD2 (5 bases). Between the trimmed V and J ends, which lost 0 bases and 0 bases, there was a span of 7 bases. CDR1 is MNHEY and CDR2 is SVGEGT in the germline V gene. CDR3 size: 15 residues.

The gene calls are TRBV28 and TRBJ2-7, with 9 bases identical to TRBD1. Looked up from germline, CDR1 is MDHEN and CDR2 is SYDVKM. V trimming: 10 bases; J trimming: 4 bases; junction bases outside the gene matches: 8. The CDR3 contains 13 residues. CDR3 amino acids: CAISTGGPYEQYF. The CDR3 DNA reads TGTGCCATCTCAACAGGGGGCCCTTACGAGCAGTACTTC.

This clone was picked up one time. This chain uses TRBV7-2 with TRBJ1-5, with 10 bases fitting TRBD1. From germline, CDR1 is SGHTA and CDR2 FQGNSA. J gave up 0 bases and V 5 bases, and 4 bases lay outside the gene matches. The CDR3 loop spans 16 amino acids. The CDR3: CASSLRTGGSNQPQHF. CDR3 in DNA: TGTGCCAGCAGCCTAAGGACAGGGGGTAGCAATCAGCCCCAGCATTTT.

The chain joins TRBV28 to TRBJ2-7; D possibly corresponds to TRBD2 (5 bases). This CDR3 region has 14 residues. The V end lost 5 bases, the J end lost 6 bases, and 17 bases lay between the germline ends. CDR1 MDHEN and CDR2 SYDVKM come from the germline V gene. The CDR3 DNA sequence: TGTGCCAGCAGTAAGTCAGGAGGACGGTTCGAGCAGTACTTC. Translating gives CASSKSGGRFEQYF.

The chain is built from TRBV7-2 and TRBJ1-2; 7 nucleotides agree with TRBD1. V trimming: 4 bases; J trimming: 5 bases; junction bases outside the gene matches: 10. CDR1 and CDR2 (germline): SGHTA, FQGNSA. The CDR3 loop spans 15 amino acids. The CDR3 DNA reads TGTGCCAGCAGCTCGACAGGGATCCCCTCATATGGCTACACCTTC. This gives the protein CASSSTGIPSYGYTF.

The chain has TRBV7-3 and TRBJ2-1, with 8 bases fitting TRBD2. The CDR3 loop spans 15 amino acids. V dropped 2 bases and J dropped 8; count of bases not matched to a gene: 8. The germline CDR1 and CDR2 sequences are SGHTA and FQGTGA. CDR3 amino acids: CASSLSAGGVDEQFF. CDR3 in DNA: TGTGCCAGCAGCTTATCGGCGGGAGGAGTCGATGAGCAGTTCTTC.

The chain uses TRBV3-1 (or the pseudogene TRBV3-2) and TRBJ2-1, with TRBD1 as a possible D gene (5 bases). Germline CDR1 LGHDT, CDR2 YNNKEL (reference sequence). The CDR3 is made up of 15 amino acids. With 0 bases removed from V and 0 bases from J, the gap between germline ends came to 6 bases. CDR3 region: CASSQDQGSYNEQFF. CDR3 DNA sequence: TGTGCCAGCAGCCAAGATCAGGGCTCCTACAATGAGCAGTTCTTC.

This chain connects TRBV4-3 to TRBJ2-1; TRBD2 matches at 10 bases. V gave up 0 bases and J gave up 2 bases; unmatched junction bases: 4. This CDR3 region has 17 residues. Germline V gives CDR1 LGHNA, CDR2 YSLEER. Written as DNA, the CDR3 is TGCGCCAGCAGCCAAGATCTTAGCGGGGGGACCTACAATGAGCAGTTCTTC. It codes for CASSQDLSGGTYNEQFF.

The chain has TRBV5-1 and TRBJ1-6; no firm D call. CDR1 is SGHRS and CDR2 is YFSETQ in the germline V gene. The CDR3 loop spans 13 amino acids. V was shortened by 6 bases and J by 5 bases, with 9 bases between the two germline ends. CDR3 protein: CASTGSDNSPLHF. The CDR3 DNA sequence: TGCGCCAGCACTGGCAGCGATAATTCACCCCTCCACTTT.

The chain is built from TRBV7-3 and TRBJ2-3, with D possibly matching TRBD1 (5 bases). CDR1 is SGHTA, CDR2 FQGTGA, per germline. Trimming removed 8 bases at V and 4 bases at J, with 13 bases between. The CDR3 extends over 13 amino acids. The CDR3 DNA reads TGTGCCAGCGGAGACAGATTCTCAGATACGCAGTATTTT. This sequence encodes CASGDRFSDTQYF.

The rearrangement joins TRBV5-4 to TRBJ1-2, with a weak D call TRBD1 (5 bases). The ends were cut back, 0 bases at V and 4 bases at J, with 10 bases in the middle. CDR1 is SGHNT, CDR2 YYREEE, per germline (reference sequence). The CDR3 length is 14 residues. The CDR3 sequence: CASSLEGGTYGYTF. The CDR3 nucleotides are TGTGCCAGCAGCTTGGAGGGAGGGACCTATGGCTACACCTTC.

As DNA, the CDR3 is TGCGCCAGCAGCCCCAGGCCAGGGCAGGCAACTAATGAAAAACTGTTTTTT. This encodes CASSPRPGQATNEKLFF. This rearrangement joins TRBV5-1 to TRBJ1-4; D is perhaps TRBD1 (5 bases). Germline lookup yields CDR1 SGHRS and CDR2 YFSETQ. V lost 4 bases to trimming and J lost 0 bases, with 16 bases between them. The CDR3 covers 17 residues.